This T cell receptor (beta chain) was captured by sequencing in a study of OX40 agonist ivuxolimab in advanced cancers. Study context: Patients received ivuxolimab, an intravenous treatment, every 2 weeks at 0.01 to 10 mg/kg. Checkpoint inhibitors had been given previously to 35% to 50% of patients. Study-level points and caveats: The average count of expanded clones was higher among CD8+ T cells than among CD4+.

This CDR3 region has 15 residues. The V segment lost 2 bases and the J segment 7 bases; nucleotides outside the gene matches: 10. Looked up from germline, CDR1 is SGHVS and CDR2 is FNYEAQ. Method: immunoSEQ multiplex PCR; TCRdb's copy keeps in-frame clones and lacks some. The repertoire holds approximately 70,000 clones, 86% seen once, with under 3.5% in the top ten. On this clone itself: Its antigen is not identified.

The starting material was CD4+ or CD8+ T cells sorted from blood, obtained in a trial of the OX40 agonist ivuxolimab. The source of this sequence is an adult with an advanced solid tumor such as melanoma, head and neck, liver or kidney cancer. The chain has TRBV7-6 and TRBJ1-2, with TRBD1 matching over 7 bases. The CDR3 coding sequence is TGTGCCAGCAGCTTATACGACAGGGCCGCCTCTGGCTACACCTTC. Translating gives CASSLYDRAASGYTF.